These 22 T cell receptor beta chains originate from one sample sequenced in a study of T cells after posttransplantation cyclophosphamide. The table came from immunoSEQ multiplex PCR; TCRdb's copy has only in-frame clones and leaves some out. The repertoire consists of around 12,000 clones, none detected only once. Busulfan-fludarabine conditioning, marrow transplant, and cyclophosphamide on days +3 and +4 were administered. The material was PBMCs, obtained after allogeneic stem cell transplant with posttransplant cyclophosphamide. Receptor source: a female patient aged 35 to 55 who received an allogeneic stem cell transplant from an unrelated donor, was CMV-positive, and had acute GVHD only. These T cells may partly come from the graft donor.

This chain joins TRBV29-1 and TRBJ2-7, with TRBD1 matching over 8 bases. This CDR3 is 14 amino acids long. CDR1 SQVTM and CDR2 ANQGSEA come from the germline V gene. Trimming removed 5 bases from V and 7 bases from J; junction bases left unmatched: 13. The CDR3 loop reads CSVRWPGGLWEQYF. The CDR3 nucleotides are TGCAGCGTTAGGTGGCCAGGGGGCCTGTGGGAGCAGTACTTC.

Only a few counts were recorded for this clone. This chain joins TRBV2 and TRBJ2-1; D not resolved. The CDR3 length is 12 residues. Germline lookup yields CDR1 SNHLY and CDR2 FYNNEI. Between the trimmed V and J ends, which lost 8 bases and 9 bases, there was a span of 14 bases. CDR3 sequence: CASRRGLPEQFF. The CDR3 DNA reads as TGTGCCAGCCGCCGCGGTTTGCCTGAGCAGTTCTTC.

This clone occurred a few times. The genes are TRBV4-1 and TRBJ1-5; D ambiguous. Germline CDR1 is MGHRA and CDR2 is YSYEKL. V shed 3 bases and J shed 3 bases, with 9 bases lying between them. The CDR3 runs 14 residues. In DNA, the CDR3 is TGCGCCAGCAGCCAGGGCGGGTACAATCAGCCCCAGCATTTT. This gives the protein CASSQGGYNQPQHF.

The chain recombines TRBV9 with TRBJ1-2; 7 bases fit TRBD1. In germline, CDR1 is SGDLS, CDR2 YYNGEE. The CDR3 is made up of 14 amino acids. The junction had 7 bases not matched to a gene; V was cut back by 4 bases and J by 4 bases. The CDR3 protein is CASSRSTGVYGYTF. For the CDR3, the DNA is TGTGCCAGCAGCCGCAGTACAGGGGTCTATGGCTACACCTTC.

This clone was counted a few times. The chain joins TRBV28 to TRBJ1-2; 8 bases agree with TRBD1. Germline V gene lookup returns CDR1 MDHEN and CDR2 SYDVKM. The CDR3 has 14 amino acids. With 5 bases clipped from V and 4 bases from J, the junction kept 6 bases outside the gene matches. The CDR3 coding sequence is TGTGCCAGCAGTCCCGACAGGGGCCTCTATGGCTACACCTTC. Translated: CASSPDRGLYGYTF.

This clone was detected ten times or more. The rearrangement links TRBV19 to TRBJ1-5; 8 nucleotides line up with TRBD1. With 5 bases clipped from V and 1 base from J, the junction kept 7 bases outside the gene matches. Germline V lookup: CDR1 LNHDA, CDR2 SQIVND (reference sequence). The CDR3 contains 16 residues. CDR3 nucleotide sequence: TGTGCCAGTAGTTCCCAGGGGGCGCGGAGCAATCAGCCCCAGCATTTT. This codes for CASSSQGARSNQPQHF.

The rearrangement links TRBV28 to TRBJ2-6, with TRBD1 identical over 12 bases. CDR1 is MDHEN, CDR2 SYDVKM, per germline. The CDR3 is 18 residues long. Trimming cost V 0 bases and J 4 bases; bases outside gene matches: 4. The CDR3 bases are TGTGCCAGCAGTTTATGGGGACAGGGGGCCCCCGGGGCCAACGTCCTGACTTTC. Its protein product is CASSLWGQGAPGANVLTF.

The sample holds many counts of this clone. The chain recombines TRBV7-6 with TRBJ2-7; tentative D call: TRBD1 (6 bases). Trimming took 4 bases from V and 3 from J, leaving 22 bases between them. CDR3 length equals 17 residues. Germline CDR1 is SGHVS and CDR2 is FNYEAQ. The CDR3 spells CASSSSDRFRNLYEQYF. CDR3 nucleotide sequence: TGTGCCAGCAGCTCCTCAGACAGGTTTCGTAATCTCTACGAGCAGTACTTC. The full variable domain, with the rest looked up from reference TRBV7-6 and TRBJ2-7, is GAGVSQSPRYKVTKRGQDVALRCDPISGHVSLYWYRQALGQGPEFLTYFNYEAQQDKSGLPNDRFSAERPEGSISTLTIQRTEQRDSAMYRCASSSSDRFRNLYEQYFGPGTRLTVT.

This sequence joins TRBV29-1 and TRBJ2-5; 10 bases fit TRBD2. Germline trimming cut 2 bases from V and 5 bases from J; bases unmatched to any gene: 8. The germline V gene has CDR1 SQVTM and CDR2 ANQGSEA. The CDR3 consists of 15 residues. CDR3 sequence: CSVEWPSGSGETQYF. The CDR3 DNA reads as TGCAGCGTTGAATGGCCTAGCGGGAGTGGGGAGACCCAGTACTTC.

There are a few counts of this clone. This chain uses TRBV28 with TRBJ2-3; 13 nucleotides agree with TRBD2. The length of the CDR3 is 13 residues. Trimming took 8 bases from V and 6 from J; bases not matched to a gene: 2. CDR1 and CDR2 (germline): MDHEN, SYDVKM. The CDR3 coding sequence is TGTGCCAGCGGACTAGCGGGAGCCGATACGCAGTATTTT. Translation: CASGLAGADTQYF.

This clone was picked up many times. The CDR3 loop reads CASSYSTGGAITEAFF. For the CDR3, the DNA is TGTGCCAGCAGTTACTCAACCGGGGGGGCCATCACTGAAGCTTTCTTT. The chain links TRBV6-5 to TRBJ1-1; maybe TRBD1 (6 bases). This CDR3 spans 16 amino acids. From germline, CDR1 is MNHEY and CDR2 SVGAGI. V lost 0 bases to trimming and J lost 4 bases, with 15 bases between them.

This clone was counted ten times or more. The chain couples TRBV5-1 to TRBJ2-7; TRBD2 might be the D (5 bases). Looked up from germline, CDR1 is SGHRS and CDR2 is YFSETQ. Trimming shortened V by 3 bases and J by 5 bases, and 6 bases separated the two germline ends. This CDR3 has 11 amino acids. In DNA, the CDR3 is TGCGCCAGCAGCTACGGGGACGAGCAGTACTTC. The encoded protein is CASSYGDEQYF.

This clone showed up many times. This rearrangement joins TRBV7-9 to TRBJ2-7, with D possibly being TRBD2 (5 bases). Trimming removed 6 bases at V and 0 bases at J, with 15 bases between. Germline V gene sequence: CDR1 SEHNR, CDR2 FQNEAQ (reference sequence). The CDR3 contains 15 residues. The CDR3 DNA is TGTGCCAGCAGGAGGAGCGGCCATAACTCCTACGAGCAGTACTTC. Its translation: CASRRSGHNSYEQYF.

This clone was seen a handful of times. V and J are TRBV28 and TRBJ2-5, with no clear D. Germline V gene sequence: CDR1 MDHEN, CDR2 SYDVKM. There are 11 residues in the CDR3. V was shortened by 7 bases and J by 5 bases, with 8 bases between the two germline ends. The CDR3 region is CASTGRETQYF. The CDR3 DNA follows: TGTGCCAGCACCGGCAGGGAGACCCAGTACTTC.

The rearrangement links TRBV30 to TRBJ2-2, with D tentatively TRBD2 (6 bases). Per the germline V gene, CDR1 is GTSNPN and CDR2 is SVGIG (reference sequence). This CDR3 spans 16 amino acids. The V and J ends lost 1 base and 4 bases respectively, with 16 bases between them. For the CDR3, the DNA is TGTGCCTGGAGTGAGGAACAGCGGGCGATCACCGGGGAGCTGTTTTTT. Residues: CAWSEEQRAITGELFF.

In this sample, this clone turned up many times. This CDR3 is CASSQEIGGGGFNEQFF. CDR3 nucleotides: TGCGCCAGCAGCCAAGAGATAGGGGGGGGCGGTTTCAATGAGCAGTTCTTC. The chain couples TRBV4-3 to TRBJ2-1, with a possible D match to TRBD2 (7 bases). Per germline, CDR1 LGHNA and CDR2 YSLEER. The CDR3 sequence is 17 residues long. V shed 0 bases and J shed 6 bases, with 18 bases lying between them.

The chain couples TRBV18 to TRBJ2-7; D is perhaps TRBD2 (6 bases). This CDR3 has 15 amino acids. Germline CDR1 KGHSH, CDR2 LQKENI. V lost 2 bases, J lost 3 bases, and 14 bases lay in between. This CDR3 is CASSPGSGDYYEQYF. CDR3 coding DNA: TGTGCCAGCTCACCAGGTAGCGGAGATTACTACGAGCAGTACTTC.

The chain employs TRBV7-6 and TRBJ2-5; weak D call: TRBD2 (6 bases). The CDR3 extends over 15 amino acids. Germline CDR1 reads SGHVS; CDR2 reads FNYEAQ. Trimming removed 1 base at V and 2 bases at J, with 11 bases between. The CDR3 sequence is CASSLVGGAQETQYF. DNA for the CDR3: TGTGCCAGCAGCTTAGTTGGAGGGGCGCAAGAGACCCAGTACTTC. The whole variable domain, filled in from reference TRBV7-6 and TRBJ2-5, reads GAGVSQSPRYKVTKRGQDVALRCDPISGHVSLYWYRQALGQGPEFLTYFNYEAQQDKSGLPNDRFSAERPEGSISTLTIQRTEQRDSAMYRCASSLVGGAQETQYFGPGTRLLVL.

The chain joins TRBV4-1 to TRBJ1-4; TRBD1 might be the D (5 bases). The CDR3 has 13 amino acids. Trimming removed 1 base at V and 6 bases at J, with 6 bases between. Germline CDR1 MGHRA, CDR2 YSYEKL. CDR3 coding DNA: TGCGCCAGCAGCCAAGGCAGGGATGAAAAACTGTTTTTT. Translation gives CASSQGRDEKLFF.

This clone has a count of ten or more. The J gene is TRBJ1-1, the V gene TRBV5-5, with D unresolved. Germline V gene data show CDR1 as SGHKS and CDR2 as YYEKEE (reference sequence). The CDR3 has 16 amino acids. Trimming left V 1 base short and J 5 bases short, with 18 bases between. CDR3 DNA: TGTGCCAGCAGCTTGTCGATTGGTGCTTCGGGGACTGAAGCTTTCTTT. As protein: CASSLSIGASGTEAFF.

This clone was observed at least ten times. The rearrangement uses TRBV6-1 and TRBJ1-5; D gene unclear. Germline CDR1 and CDR2: MNHNS and SASEGT. The CDR3 length is 16 residues. Trimming pared 2 bases from V and 3 bases from J, leaving 14 bases between. The CDR3 region is CASSEIYGVNNQPQHF. CDR3 coding DNA: TGTGCCAGCAGTGAAATATATGGAGTAAACAATCAGCCCCAGCATTTT.

The chain combines TRBV27 with TRBJ1-4; possible D gene TRBD1, 6 bases. Germline V gene data show CDR1 as MNHEY and CDR2 as SMNVEV (reference sequence). V was trimmed by 4 bases and J by 4 bases, leaving 10 bases between them. The CDR3 runs 14 residues. The CDR3 DNA is TGTGCCAGCAGTTCACAGGGATATAATGAAAAACTGTTTTTT. It encodes CASSSQGYNEKLFF.